These 5 T cell receptor beta chains were all obtained from the same sample, sequenced in a study of post-analysis software for immune sequencing data. Findings of the study overall: Patients had higher frequencies than controls of roughly 5 TRBV segments, including TRBV5-6, TRBV5-1 and TRBV20-1.

The authors incorporated unique molecular identifiers into the TCR beta cDNA libraries. Each CDR3 protein is one row after TCRdb ran MiXCR on the PCR reads. This sample has some 190,000 distinct CDR3 sequences, with roughly 28% found just once. Their target antigens are unknown. Source material: blood. These TCRs come from a girl younger than 18 with multiple sclerosis.

About this clonotype itself: Given a much more abundant clone one base away, this may be a read error. This chain joins TRBV7-8 and TRBJ2-5, with TRBD2 matching 7 bases. The CDR3 is 15 amino acids. Germline V gene lookup returns CDR1 SGHVS and CDR2 FQNEAQ. The CDR3 DNA reads as TGTGTCAGCAGTCAACAACGAGGAGCGGGGGAGACCCAGTACTTC. Translated, it gives CVSSQQRGAGETQYF.

This sequence joins TRBV7-9 and TRBJ1-1; D gene ambiguous. V shed 5 bases and J shed 1 base, with 17 bases lying between them. Germline V gene sequence: CDR1 SEHNR, CDR2 FQNEAQ (reference sequence). The CDR3 sequence is 16 residues long. The CDR3 protein is CASSPGKGRGNTEAFF. The CDR3 DNA follows: TGTGCCAGCAGCCCGGGGAAGGGTCGGGGGAACACTGAAGCTTTCTTT.

Only a few counts were recorded for this clonotype. V gene TRBV7-2 combines with J gene TRBJ2-5; possible D gene TRBD2, 5 bases. Trimming removed 1 base at V and 5 bases at J, with 20 bases between. The germline CDR1 and CDR2 sequences are SGHTA and FQGNSA. The CDR3 extends over 17 amino acids. The CDR3 DNA follows: TGTGCCAGCAGCTTAGACCCGGTGGCACGGCGCGGGGAGACCCAGTACTTC. This translates into CASSLDPVARRGETQYF.

This clonotype has a handful of counts. The genes are TRBV30 and TRBJ2-1, with 7 bases aligning to TRBD2. V shed 4 bases and J 7 bases; nucleotides not matched to a gene: 19. The CDR3 spans 17 residues. CDR1 is GTSNPN and CDR2 is SVGIG in the germline V gene (reference sequence). The CDR3 sequence: CAWTPPYGAGSWNEQFF. The CDR3 nucleotides are TGTGCCTGGACGCCCCCCTACGGAGCGGGGTCATGGAATGAGCAGTTCTTC.

This clonotype was observed a handful of times. J is TRBJ1-2 and V is TRBV7-2, with D perhaps TRBD1 (5 bases). V was clipped by 3 bases and J by 13 bases, with 15 bases between them. Germline CDR1 is SGHTA and CDR2 is FQGNSA. This CDR3 contains 12 residues. CDR3 in amino acids: CASSLEGYGGTF. CDR3 nucleotide sequence: TGTGCCAGCAGCTTGGAGGGGTACGGGGGCACCTTC.